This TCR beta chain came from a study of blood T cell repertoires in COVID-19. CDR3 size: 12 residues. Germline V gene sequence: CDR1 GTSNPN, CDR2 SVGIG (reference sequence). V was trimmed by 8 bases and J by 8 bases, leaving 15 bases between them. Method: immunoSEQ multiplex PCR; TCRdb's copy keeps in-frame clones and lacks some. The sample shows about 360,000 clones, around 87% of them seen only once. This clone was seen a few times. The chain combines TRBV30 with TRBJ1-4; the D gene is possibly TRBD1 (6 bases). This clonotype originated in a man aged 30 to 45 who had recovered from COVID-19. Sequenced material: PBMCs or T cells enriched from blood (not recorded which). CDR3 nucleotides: TGTGCCGGGGGGCCAGGGTACGAAAAACTGTTTTTT. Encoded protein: CAGGPGYEKLFF.